This is a list of T cell receptor beta chains from one sample in a study of identical twins. TCRdb used MiXCR to reprocess the 5' RACE reads, holding one entry per CDR3 protein. This sample has hundreds of thousands of distinct CDR3 sequences, with 9% to 15% found just once. This sample was shared with a second study, whose subject was yellow fever vaccine responses in identical twins.

Sequencing was performed on CD8+ T cells sorted from blood. These receptors were taken from a young woman in good health. CDR3s include the opening cysteine and the closing phenylalanine or tryptophan. The D gene is left open where the match is weak. Expanded clones get a size class; other rows say once, few or many, or leave the size out.

few	TRBV20-1	-	TRBJ2-1	TGCAGTGCTAGAGATTGGTCCGGGGGGCCCCGTCATCGATACAATGAGCAGTTCTTC	CSARDWSGGPRHRYNEQFF
few	TRBV4-1	-	TRBJ2-1	TGCGCCAGCAGCCAAGTGCCCGGGCTAGTGGTTTACAATGAGCAGTTCTTC	CASSQVPGLVVYNEQFF
-	TRBV5-6	TRBD2	TRBJ2-2	TGTGCCAGCAGCTTCTGGACCGGGACTAGTTTGACCGGGGAGCTGTTTTTT	CASSFWTGTSLTGELFF
few	TRBV13	-	TRBJ2-1	TGTGCCAGCAGCCTCAGAGTTAGCGGACCCTACAATGAGCAGTTCTTC	CASSLRVSGPYNEQFF
-	TRBV7-8	-	TRBJ2-1	TGTGCCAGCAGCTTAGCGCGGGGTCCAGGTAGCTCCTACAATGAGCAGTTCTTC	CASSLARGPGSSYNEQFF
few	TRBV9	TRBD1	TRBJ1-6	TGTGCCAGCAGCCCGACAGGGGTAAATTCACCCCTCCACTTT	CASSPTGVNSPLHF
few	TRBV7-2	-	TRBJ2-3	TGTGCCAGCAATCAGAGGGCTACCTACGATACGCAGTATTTT	CASNQRATYDTQYF
-	TRBV7-4	TRBD2	TRBJ2-5	TGTGCCAGCAGCTCCCCCCCGAGACTAGCGGGGATTTTTCAAGAGACCCAGTACTTC	CASSSPPRLAGIFQETQYF
few	TRBV20-1	TRBD2	TRBJ2-1	TGCAGTGCTGAAAGCGGGAGAGCCTACAATGAGCAGTTCTTC	CSAESGRAYNEQFF
-	TRBV20-1	-	TRBJ1-5	TGCAGTGCTAGGGCGTCAGGGCTTTGGGATCAGCCCCAGCATTTT	CSARASGLWDQPQHF
-	TRBV24-1	TRBD1	TRBJ1-1	TGTGCCACCAGTGATTGGGACAGCGGTCCGCCGAACACTGAAGCTTTCTTT	CATSDWDSGPPNTEAFF
few	TRBV9	-	TRBJ2-7	TGTGCCAGCAGCGTAGGGGGGACGGCGGGTCTCGAGCAGTACTTC	CASSVGGTAGLEQYF
-	TRBV12-3/TRBV12-4	TRBD2	TRBJ2-5	TGTGCCAGCAGTTTCCTGGCGGGGGGAGAGACCCAGTACTTC	CASSFLAGGETQYF
-	TRBV7-9	-	TRBJ2-2	TGTGCCAGCTCAACTAACATCGGGGAGCTGTTTTTT	CASSTNIGELFF
-	TRBV20-1	-	TRBJ1-5	TGCAGTGCTAGAGGCGGGGGAAGTCAGCCCCAACATTTT	CSARGGGSQPQHF
-	TRBV5-6	TRBD1	TRBJ1-2	TGTGCCAGCAGCTTTTGGGGACAGGGGACCGGCTACACCTTC	CASSFWGQGTGYTF
many	TRBV20-1	TRBD2	TRBJ2-1	TGCAGTGCCACATTGACTAGCGGGGCTCCTTCCTACAATGAGCAGTTCTTC	CSATLTSGAPSYNEQFF
-	TRBV3-1	-	TRBJ2-5	TGTGCCAGCAGCCAAAGAAGGCAATCCTGGGGGGGCCGATTGGGAGAGACCCAGTACTTC	CASSQRRQSWGGRLGETQYF
few	TRBV29-1	-	TRBJ2-2	TGCAGCGTTGAAGGGCAGCGGAACACCGGGGAGCTGTTTTTT	CSVEGQRNTGELFF
few	TRBV6-4	TRBD1	TRBJ2-5	TGTGCCAGCAGTGACTCGGACAGGGGAAACCTAGGGGAGACCCAGTACTTC	CASSDSDRGNLGETQYF
-	TRBV6-1	TRBD2	TRBJ2-1	TGTGCCAGCAGTGCTCAGACTAGCGTCCCTTACAATGAGCAGTTCTTC	CASSAQTSVPYNEQFF
-	TRBV7-9	-	TRBJ2-6	TGTGCCAGCAGCTTCAAACAGGTTGGGGCCAACGTCCTGACTTTC	CASSFKQVGANVLTF
few	TRBV20-1	-	TRBJ1-2	TGCAGTGCTAGTTCCGGGGGCCAACCTATTGGCTACACCTTC	CSASSGGQPIGYTF
-	TRBV7-2	-	TRBJ2-3	TGTGCCAGCAGCAAGTACCTCGGGGCCCCTAGCACAGATACGCAGTATTTT	CASSKYLGAPSTDTQYF
few	TRBV7-8	TRBD2	TRBJ2-1	TGTGCCAGCAGTCGACTAGCGGGGGACTACAATGAGCAGTTCTTC	CASSRLAGDYNEQFF
-	TRBV6-5	TRBD1	TRBJ2-1	TGTGCCAGCAGTTACATTAGAGGGGGCAGTGAGCAGTTCTTC	CASSYIRGGSEQFF
-	TRBV2	-	TRBJ2-5	TGTGCCAGCGAGGCGACCGGGAGCAAAGAGACCCAGTACTTC	CASEATGSKETQYF
few	TRBV28	-	TRBJ1-3	TGTGCCAGCAGCGTACAAGGAGGTGCTGGAAACACCATATATTTT	CASSVQGGAGNTIYF
few	TRBV4-2	-	TRBJ1-6	TGTGCCAGCAGCCAAGATAATGGCCCGGCATCACCCCTCCACTTT	CASSQDNGPASPLHF
-	TRBV20-1	-	TRBJ1-5	TGCAGTGCTAGAGCCCGAGGGGGTGATCAGCCCCAGCATTTT	CSARARGGDQPQHF
few	TRBV11-2	-	TRBJ1-2	TGTGCCAGCAGCCCAAAGACGAGCTATGGCTACACCTTC	CASSPKTSYGYTF
-	TRBV28	-	TRBJ1-1	TGTGCCAGCAGTCCAAGACAGAGGAACACTGAAGCTTTCTTT	CASSPRQRNTEAFF
many	TRBV12-3/TRBV12-4	-	TRBJ2-2	TGTGCCAGCAGCCCCGCCACCGGGGAGCTGTTTTTT	CASSPATGELFF
-	TRBV2	-	TRBJ2-5	TGTGCCAGCAGAGGACAGAGCCTGGCGGAGACCCAGTACTTC	CASRGQSLAETQYF
-	TRBV7-9	-	TRBJ1-2	TGTGCCAGCAGCCCGCCGAGGGGTTATGGCTACACCTTC	CASSPPRGYGYTF
few	TRBV2	-	TRBJ2-6	TGTGCCAGCAGTGAAGTATTGGGGAGTGGGGCCAACGTCCTGACTTTC	CASSEVLGSGANVLTF
few	TRBV12-3/TRBV12-4	-	TRBJ1-2	TGTGCCAGCAGTTTAGGGGGGGCCAAATATGGCTACACCTTC	CASSLGGAKYGYTF